This TCR beta chain is drawn from a study of shared clonotypes between healthy human individuals. Assay: immunoSEQ multiplex PCR; the TCRdb copy retains only in-frame clones and omits some. The sample yields approximately 2.4 million clones, approximately 95% seen once. With regard to this clone: The junction departs from the called germline gene at one end, perhaps through a read error.

Looked up from germline, CDR1 is MNHEY and CDR2 is SVGAGI. This CDR3 has 15 amino acids. Sequenced input: naive CD4+ T cells sorted from blood. Specified subset: CD45RA+ positively selected. The source of this sequence is a young man in good health. The chain recombines TRBV6-5 with TRBJ2-3, with 9 bases matching TRBD1. CDR3 nucleotides: TGTGCCAGCAGCTACTGGACAGGGGGCACAGATACGCAGTATTTT. Protein: CASSYWTGGTDTQYF.